Below, 20 T cell receptor beta chains from the same sample are listed, as sequenced in a study of shared T cell receptors in the human thymus. Data came from immunoSEQ multiplex PCR; TCRdb stores just in-frame clones and leaves some out. The table lists 600,000 or so clones, roughly 86% of them singletons. In addition, the sample was reused for a study of human thymus T cells.

Sample: thymocytes. These receptors all come from a boy in the first two years of life with a congenital heart defect.

In this sample, this clone turned up a few times. J is TRBJ2-1 and V is TRBV7-2, with TRBD2 identical over 11 bases. Germline V gene sequence: CDR1 SGHTA, CDR2 FQGNSA. The trim removed 0 bases at V and 0 bases at J, leaving 7 bases unmatched. The CDR3 runs 19 residues. The CDR3: CASSLAVLAGASSYNEQFF. The CDR3 nucleotides read TGTGCCAGCAGCTTAGCAGTACTAGCGGGAGCGAGCTCCTACAATGAGCAGTTCTTC.

The V and J genes are TRBV18 and TRBJ1-2, with a possible D match to TRBD1 (5 bases). The length of the CDR3 is 16 residues. The germline V gene has CDR1 KGHSH and CDR2 LQKENI. Trimming cost V 5 bases and J 1 base, with 17 bases left between them. DNA for the CDR3: TGTGCCAGCTCAGGAGCGTACAGGCCCTTTAACTATGGCTACACCTTC. As protein: CASSGAYRPFNYGYTF.

The genes are TRBV28 and TRBJ2-2; 11 bases align to TRBD1. Trimming took 2 bases from V and 6 from J; bases not matched to a gene: 5. In germline, CDR1 is MDHEN, CDR2 SYDVKM. This CDR3 region has 16 residues. The CDR3 DNA sequence: TGTGCCAGCAGTTTAGAGGGACAGGGGGGTTCCGGGGAGCTGTTTTTT. Its translation: CASSLEGQGGSGELFF.

The CDR3 DNA follows: TGTGCCATCAGTGTGGGGGGACAGAAAGCGGGAGCGGTCTCTGGGGCCAACGTCCTGACTTTC. Its protein is CAISVGGQKAGAVSGANVLTF. The V and J genes are TRBV10-3 and TRBJ2-6, with D maybe TRBD2 (8 bases). The CDR3 runs to 21 residues. The V gene's germline CDR1 is ENHRY and CDR2 SYGVKD. V gave up 4 bases and J gave up 0 bases, with 25 bases separating them.

This clone turned up a few times. This sample also contains other DNA sequences that code for the same CDR3. The chain couples TRBV6-5 to TRBJ1-3; D is uncertain. V was trimmed by 2 bases and J by 0 bases, leaving 8 bases between them. The CDR3 has 15 amino acids. Germline V gene data show CDR1 as MNHEY and CDR2 as SVGAGI. This CDR3 reads CASSYRQASGNTIYF. The CDR3 DNA is TGTGCCAGCAGTTACCGGCAGGCCTCTGGAAACACCATATATTTT.

On this clone itself: The same CDR3 arises from other DNA sequences in this sample as well. The chain recombines TRBV30 with TRBJ1-6; perhaps TRBD1 as D (5 bases). Trimming left V 3 bases short and J 1 base short, with 10 bases between. This CDR3 region has 15 residues. Germline values: CDR1 GTSNPN, CDR2 SVGIG (reference sequence). In nucleotides, the CDR3 is TGTGCCTGGAGCCACGGGGGGTCCTATAATTCACCCCTCCACTTT. It specifies CAWSHGGSYNSPLHF.

The chain joins TRBV6-5 to TRBJ2-7; TRBD2 matches 7 bases. There are 14 residues in the CDR3. V was clipped by 7 bases and J by 3 bases; unmatched bases: 9. In germline, CDR1 is MNHEY, CDR2 SVGAGI. The CDR3 nucleotides are TGTGCCAGCAAAGGTGGGGGAGGGGACTACGAGCAGTACTTC. Residues: CASKGGGGDYEQYF.

The rearrangement uses TRBV18 and TRBJ2-3, with TRBD2 matching over 7 bases. V was pared by 2 bases and J by 3 bases, with 8 bases of the junction left unmatched. CDR1 and CDR2 (germline): KGHSH, LQKENI. This CDR3 contains 16 residues. CDR3 amino acids: CASSPWASGNTDTQYF. Here the CDR3 DNA reads TGTGCCAGCTCACCATGGGCTAGCGGAAATACAGATACGCAGTATTTT.

This chain joins TRBV15 and TRBJ1-1; 8 nucleotides align to TRBD1. After removal of 1 base from V and 1 base from J, the junction contained 2 bases not matched to a gene. The length of the CDR3 is 15 residues. Germline CDR1 is LNHNV and CDR2 is YYDKDF (reference sequence). The chain's CDR3 is CATSRGQGRNTEAFF. The CDR3 bases are TGTGCCACCAGCAGAGGACAGGGGAGGAACACTGAAGCTTTCTTT.

The rearrangement links TRBV11-1 to TRBJ1-1, with TRBD1 identical over 8 bases. Germline assignment: CDR1 SGHAT and CDR2 FQDESV (reference sequence). V shed 0 bases, J shed 5 bases, and the junction held 17 bases outside the gene matches. The length of the CDR3 is 19 residues. The CDR3 sequence: CASSLAAWAGGEVRTEAFF. DNA for the CDR3: TGTGCCAGCAGCTTAGCGGCGTGGGCAGGGGGCGAGGTGAGGACTGAAGCTTTCTTT.

V and J are TRBV4-3 and TRBJ2-1, with 14 bases aligning to TRBD2. Germline V gene data show CDR1 as LGHNA and CDR2 as YSLEER. The V and J ends lost 3 bases and 3 bases, in that order; junction bases with no gene match: 13. This CDR3 region has 20 residues. CDR3 sequence: CASSHLAGTSGREVYNEQFF. The CDR3 nucleotides are TGCGCCAGCAGCCATCTCGCCGGGACTAGCGGGAGAGAGGTCTACAATGAGCAGTTCTTC.

This sequence joins TRBV9 and TRBJ2-3; 7 positions agree with TRBD2. After removal of 4 bases from V and 5 bases from J, the junction contained 10 bases not matched to a gene. The CDR3 spans 15 residues. Germline values: CDR1 SGDLS, CDR2 YYNGEE. Here the CDR3 reads CASSPGGGVGDTQYF. In DNA, the CDR3 is TGTGCCAGCAGCCCCGGGGGAGGGGTTGGAGATACGCAGTATTTT.

The chain is built from TRBV10-3 and TRBJ2-5; 8 positions agree with TRBD1. Looked up from germline, CDR1 is ENHRY and CDR2 is SYGVKD. The CDR3 has 18 amino acids. V lost 10 bases to trimming and J lost 4 bases; unmatched junction nucleotides: 23. The CDR3 nucleotides read TGTGCCAGCGAGGAGCCGGCGGGAACAGGACAGGGCCGAGAGACCCAGTACTTC. Translating it yields CASEEPAGTGQGRETQYF.

This sequence joins TRBV6-5 and TRBJ2-7; tentative D call: TRBD2 (6 bases). The CDR3 spans 14 residues. V gave up 2 bases and J gave up 6 bases, with 14 bases separating them. Germline V gene sequence: CDR1 MNHEY, CDR2 SVGAGI. CDR3 loop: CASSYAGLGTEQYF. CDR3 nucleotides: TGTGCCAGCAGTTACGCGGGATTGGGGACCGAGCAGTACTTC.

The chain is built from TRBV19 and TRBJ2-5; TRBD2 agrees at 13 bases. Germline CDR1 and CDR2: LNHDA and SQIVND (reference sequence). Trimming at V came to 5 bases and at J to 6 bases, leaving 6 bases not matched to a gene. The CDR3 has 15 residues. This CDR3 reads CASSPHGTSGKTQYF. The CDR3 bases are TGTGCCAGTAGTCCTCATGGGACTAGCGGGAAGACCCAGTACTTC.

The V and J genes are TRBV19 and TRBJ2-7; 7 positions match TRBD2. Germline V gene lookup returns CDR1 LNHDA and CDR2 SQIVND (reference sequence). The CDR3 has 17 residues. Trimming at V came to 5 bases and at J to 0 bases, leaving 13 bases not matched to a gene. The CDR3 sequence: CASSPAAGTKSSYEQYF. CDR3 DNA sequence: TGTGCCAGTAGTCCCGCGGCCGGGACTAAGAGCTCCTACGAGCAGTACTTC.

This clone has just a few counts. The rearrangement joins TRBV4-2 to TRBJ1-4; the match to TRBD1 covers 7 bases. CDR3 size: 17 residues. Looked up from germline, CDR1 is LGHNA and CDR2 is YNFKEQ. J gave up 6 bases and V 0 bases, and 10 bases lay outside the gene matches. The CDR3 sequence: CASSQDETGNRYEKLFF. CDR3 sequence (DNA): TGTGCCAGCAGCCAAGATGAGACAGGGAACCGGTATGAAAAACTGTTTTTT.

This clone was seen just once. The V call is TRBV18, the J call TRBJ1-1; TRBD1 agrees at 10 bases. CDR1 is KGHSH and CDR2 is LQKENI in the germline V gene. The CDR3 totals 14 residues. V lost 6 bases, J lost 8 bases, and 9 bases stayed unmatched. The CDR3 nucleotides read TGTGCCAGCTCTCGCAGGACAGGGGGATCGGAAGCTTTCTTT. Its translation is CASSRRTGGSEAFF.

V and J are TRBV7-3 and TRBJ2-6; 8 bases map to TRBD1. V lost 5 bases and J lost 4; bases outside the gene matches: 10. The CDR3 totals 17 residues. Germline assignment: CDR1 SGHTA and CDR2 FQGTGA. The CDR3 nucleotides read TGTGCCAGCAGCGTGCGGACAGGGCTACTGGGGGCCAACGTCCTGACTTTC. Translating it yields CASSVRTGLLGANVLTF.

This chain connects TRBV4-1 to TRBJ2-4; the D is unclear. This CDR3 has 16 residues. Germline CDR1 and CDR2: MGHRA and YSYEKL. The V and J ends lost 1 base and 0 bases respectively, with 10 bases between them. The DNA of the CDR3 is TGCGCCAGCAGCCAAGCTACAGCTTTAGCCAAAAACATTCAGTACTTC. It specifies CASSQATALAKNIQYF.